The text below deals with one TCR beta chain. This entry comes from a study of blood T cell repertoires in COVID-19. At the level of the study: Donors in the United States, Italy and Spain gave samples during acute or convalescent COVID-19.

Germline V CDR1 and CDR2: SGHRS, YFSETQ. The CDR3 loop spans 13 amino acids. Trimming removed 5 bases at V and 5 bases at J, with 14 bases between. How the authors handled the data: Amplifying reference gene primers gave estimates of nucleated cell counts. Assay used: immunoSEQ multiplex PCR; TCRdb lists only in-frame clones, some missing. From that table come the V and J calls and clone size; the DNA was used to work out D and trimming. The table lists about 270,000 clones, around nine tenths of them singletons, with about 8.7% in the top ten. The gene calls are TRBV5-1 and TRBJ2-7, with D possibly matching TRBD2 (6 bases). The source of this sequence is a man aged 40-55 years with active or convalescent COVID-19. The sequenced material came from peripheral blood. The CDR3 DNA is TGCGCCAGCAGTCCGAATGCGGGGAACGAGCAGTACTTC. As protein: CASSPNAGNEQYF.